The clone carrying this T cell receptor beta chain was observed many times. Its target is not known. The sample originates from a study of early T cells in non-severe SARS-CoV-2 infection. For the study at large: The chains were unpaired, and the sequenced material was bulk RNA from unsorted whole blood. Findings and limits, study-wide: Database matching using VDJdb favored anti-spike CD8 responses, with private and CD4 specificities left missing.

TCRdb redid the calling of the 5' RACE reads with MiXCR, one entry per CDR3 protein. The profile shows 40,000 to 55,000 distinct CDR3 sequences, under 7.5% of them singletons. The TCR originated in an adult who was a healthcare worker with PCR-confirmed SARS-CoV-2 infection or an uninfected control (not recorded which). Sequenced here: whole blood, sampled at baseline.

Here the CDR3 DNA reads TGTGCCAGCAGTCCCGGACAGGGGGCTTTCTTT. Amino acid sequence: CASSPGQGAFF. V gene TRBV6-6 combines with J gene TRBJ1-1; 9 positions match TRBD1. Per germline, CDR1 MNHNY and CDR2 SVGAGI (reference sequence). Unmatched junction bases numbered 3, after V lost 5 bases and J lost 11 bases. The CDR3 contains 11 residues.